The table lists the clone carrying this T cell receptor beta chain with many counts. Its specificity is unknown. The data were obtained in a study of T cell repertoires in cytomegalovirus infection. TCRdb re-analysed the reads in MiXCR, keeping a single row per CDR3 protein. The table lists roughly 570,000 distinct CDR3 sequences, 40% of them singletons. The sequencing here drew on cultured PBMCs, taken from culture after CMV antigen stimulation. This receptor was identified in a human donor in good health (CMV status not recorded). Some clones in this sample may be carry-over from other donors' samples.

As DNA, the CDR3 is TGTGCCAGCGGGCTAGCTCTAGAATACGAGCAGTACTTC. It translates to CASGLALEYEQYF. The chain combines TRBV7-2 with TRBJ2-7; TRBD2 might be the D (5 bases). The CDR3 is made up of 13 amino acids. V shed 8 bases and J shed 4 bases, with 15 bases lying between them. CDR1 and CDR2 (germline): SGHTA, FQGNSA.